This TCR beta chain was sequenced during a study of OX40 agonist ivuxolimab in advanced cancers. This table comes from immunoSEQ multiplex PCR, and its TCRdb copy is limited to in-frame clones, with some not included. The data contain roughly 45,000 clones, more than 80% of them singletons. This clone was counted between two and nine times. Germline V lookup: CDR1 MNHNS, CDR2 SASEGT. V was cut by 2 bases and J by 5 bases, with 10 bases left in between. CDR3 size: 14 residues. The sequence came from an adult with an advanced solid tumor such as melanoma, head and neck, liver or kidney cancer. The genes are TRBV6-1 and TRBJ1-5; D ambiguous. The sequences come from CD4+ or CD8+ T cells sorted from blood, collected in a trial of the OX40 agonist ivuxolimab. This CDR3 is CASSERFSDQPQHF. CDR3 nucleotide sequence: TGTGCCAGCAGTGAACGGTTTAGTGATCAGCCCCAGCATTTT.